Given below is one T cell receptor (beta chain) in context. The specificity of this receptor is unknown. The record has no base qualities; no much larger clone is one base away. The germline V gene sets CDR1 to SGHAT and CDR2 to FQNNGV. There are 14 amino acids in the CDR3, from cysteine to phenylalanine inclusive. CDR3 DNA is the only sequence kept; it has 42 bases, read in frame from the first base. V sheds 1 base and J sheds 2 bases, leaving 9 bases between their ends. The data were obtained in a study of blood T cell repertoires in COVID-19 (dated by TCRdb to about 2020). Regarding the complete study: The collaborator samples originated in the United States, Italy and Spain and spanned the acute and convalescent phases of COVID-19. The repertoires were released in a freely available public database intended as a resource for research on the immune response to SARS-CoV-2. Sample metadata almost always included a de-identified subject ID, COVID-19 status, age in years and sex. Subjects who had been exposed to COVID-19, were actively infected with it, or had recovered from it provided the deeply sampled blood TCRbeta repertoires that made up the dataset. The material from the prospective study consisted of cDNA or gDNA derived from T cells, B-cell-depleted T cells, or PBMCs. The samples were drawn from two sources: the first 160 participants of the ongoing ImmuneRACE study, and about 1,300 subjects contributed by 6 global collaborators. Where HLA class I and class II types were available, the types were taken from metadata supplied by the sample provider, not from assay-based typing. Overall results and qualifications from the work: How much clinical and demographic metadata was included differed by source and by participant, and the metadata was provided uncurated.

Participants in the prospective study were aged roughly 18 to 100 years, lived in more than 20 United States geographic areas, and enrolled through a virtual design. To assign participants to cohorts, the prospective study relied on clinical history that participants themselves reported in a screening survey and a study questionnaire. For ImmuneRACE Cohort 3, a participant was defined as recovered based on two consecutive negative NP/OP PCR tests, clearance by a healthcare professional, or resolution of symptoms. Mobile phlebotomists in the prospective study collected whole blood, serum and a nasopharyngeal or oropharyngeal swab from every participant. Prospective study participants could optionally give additional blood draws and questionnaires over an approximately two-month period. Before DNA extraction, prospective study blood samples were shipped either frozen or at room temperature. TCRbeta CDR3 regions were amplified from genomic DNA by means of the immunoSEQ Assay, a bias-controlled multiplex PCR. The study's own analysis went as follows. Nucleated cell counts per sample were estimated from amplification of reference gene primers within the assay. To quantify the absolute abundance of each unique TCRbeta CDR3 rearrangement, sequence reads were collapsed and filtered. For each sample, productive Simpson clonality was calculated by taking the square root of Simpson's diversity index across productive rearrangements. Here the immuneACCESS table is served through TCRdb, limited to in-frame sequences with V and J called. Missing clones are a known gap in these copies; in checked studies unresolved V genes cover under half, and the rest lacks a known reason. V and J calls and clone size are those listed in that table; D and trimming were worked out from the DNA. The sample data list roughly 290,000 clones, and approximately 83% of these were observed just once. Clones ranked in the top ten supply roughly 4% of the sample.

The V gene is TRBV11-2 and the J gene is TRBJ2-7, with no confidently assigned D gene. This receptor was taken from a woman aged 25 to 45 who had recovered from COVID-19. The sample consisted of PBMCs or T cells enriched from blood (not recorded which). The CDR3 amino acid sequence is: CASSLGAKPYEQYF. The DNA is TGTGCCAGCAGCTTAGGGGCAAAGCCCTACGAGCAGTACTTC.